The next 2 T cell receptor beta chains were all read from a single sample in a study of blood T cell repertoires in COVID-19. Clones were sequenced by immunoSEQ multiplex PCR, and TCRdb holds only the in-frame ones, with some missing. There are under 250,000 clones in the sample; about 83% occur only once, and 5% to 7% lies in the top ten. The source material was peripheral blood. Receptor source: an elderly woman with COVID-19, enrolled during active disease.

The chain employs TRBV4-2 and TRBJ1-2, with 12 positions matching TRBD1. The length of the CDR3 is 15 residues. From germline, CDR1 is LGHNA and CDR2 YNFKEQ. V gave up 4 bases and J gave up 8 bases; unmatched junction bases: 8. For the CDR3, the DNA is TGTGCCAGCAGCCTTTCCCCGGGGACAGGGGGCGGCTACACCTTC. Residues: CASSLSPGTGGGYTF.

The rearrangement uses TRBV7-2 and TRBJ2-6; D is ambiguous. V dropped 6 bases and J dropped 2 bases, with 11 bases sitting between them. Germline V lookup: CDR1 SGHTA, CDR2 FQGNSA. The CDR3 extends over 15 amino acids. CDR3 residues: CASRLVTAGANVLTF. The CDR3 DNA reads TGTGCCAGCAGGCTAGTCACTGCTGGGGCCAACGTCCTGACTTTC.